This T cell receptor (beta chain) was observed in a study of cytomegalovirus exposure and HLA in healthy donors. Findings and caveats of the study: The authors confirmed in vitro that three CMV-associated chains were specific for CMV antigens.

In the case of this clone: Its antigen is unknown.

Trimming removed 2 bases from V and 7 bases from J; junction bases left unmatched: 26. Germline assignment: CDR1 SNHLY and CDR2 FYNNEI. The CDR3 consists of 21 residues. Clones were read by immunoSEQ multiplex PCR, and TCRdb kept only the in-frame ones, dropping some. The sample has 150,000 to 200,000 clones; 80% to 90% are singletons. This sequence originates from a woman under 40 in good health and CMV-seronegative. The genes are TRBV2 and TRBJ1-2; 9 positions agree with TRBD1. The source material was PBMCs. CDR3 amino acids: CASSESASSALDRGLRPGYTF. The CDR3, as DNA: TGTGCCAGCAGTGAATCTGCTAGTAGTGCATTGGACAGGGGCCTTCGTCCTGGCTACACCTTC. Filled out from reference TRBV2 and TRBJ1-2, the complete variable domain reads EPEVTQTPSHQVTQMGQEVILRCVPISNHLYFYWYRQILGQKVEFLVSFYNNEISEKSEIFDDQFSVERPDGSNFTLKIRSTKLEDSAMYFCASSESASSALDRGLRPGYTFGSGTRLTVV.